The T cell receptor beta chain under discussion was sequenced for a study of neurological immune-mediated disorders. This CDR3 region has 14 residues. Trimming at V came to 4 bases and at J to 5 bases, leaving 4 bases not matched to a gene. Per the germline V gene, CDR1 is LGHDT and CDR2 is YNNKEL (reference sequence). The study drew its healthy controls from blood bank volunteers in Maryland, USA. 950,000 to 1,000,000 sorted CD4+ or CD8+ T cells made each library. The authors produced cDNA by 5'RACE using 10-nucleotide random UMIs. TCRdb independently ran MiXCR on the 5' RACE reads; one entry per CDR3 protein. The sample shows more than 30,000 distinct CDR3 sequences, approximately 7.2% of them seen only once. General study findings and limits: No CDR3 amino acid sequences recurred among expanded clones across subjects, suggesting private repertoires in all groups.

The table lists this clonotype with many counts. Its antigen is not identified. This TCR was sampled from a middle-aged man in good health. This sequence joins TRBV3-1 and TRBJ2-3, with TRBD1 matching 9 bases. The sequencing sample was made of CD4+ T cells from blood. The chain's CDR3 is CASSPGQGIDTQYF. CDR3 coding DNA: TGTGCCAGCAGCCCGGGACAGGGAATAGATACGCAGTATTTT.